Presented here are 18 T cell receptor beta chains from one specimen sequenced in a study of T cell repertoires in cytomegalovirus infection. TCRdb re-derived calls from the reads in MiXCR, one entry per CDR3 protein. The repertoire consists of about 300,000 distinct CDR3 sequences, with about 9.2% occurring once and the leading ten covering 2.5%. The sequenced sample was PBMCs. These receptor sequences come from a human donor in good health (CMV status not recorded). Some clones in this sample may be carry-over from other donors' samples.

This clonotype has at least ten counts. The CDR3 is CASSLAVGEQFF. CDR3 coding DNA: TGTGCCAGCAGCTTAGCGGTCGGTGAGCAGTTCTTC. The chain employs TRBV7-2 and TRBJ2-1; D is undetermined. CDR3 length: 12 residues. Germline CDR1 and CDR2: SGHTA and FQGNSA. V dropped 0 bases and J dropped 9 bases, with 6 bases sitting between them.

The rearrangement links TRBV5-1 to TRBJ2-1; TRBD1 aligns across 11 bases. There are 15 residues in the CDR3. CDR1 SGHRS and CDR2 YFSETQ come from the germline V gene. V dropped 4 bases and J dropped 10; count of bases not matched to a gene: 10. The CDR3 loop reads CASSARDRGVREQFF. The CDR3 DNA reads TGCGCCAGCAGCGCCCGGGACAGGGGGGTCCGGGAGCAGTTCTTC.

As for this clonotype: With a much larger clone just one base away, this may be a read error. The chain recombines TRBV20-1 with TRBJ1-2; 9 nucleotides match TRBD1. The CDR3 loop spans 13 amino acids. CDR1 and CDR2 (germline): DFQATT, SNEGSKA (reference sequence). The CDR3 DNA sequence: TGCAGTGGTAGAGGGGGACAGGGCTATGGCTACACCTTC. Translating gives CSGRGGQGYGYTF.

The rearrangement links TRBV28 to TRBJ1-5; D remains ambiguous. CDR1 and CDR2 (germline): MDHEN, SYDVKM. The CDR3 extends over 15 amino acids. Between the trimmed V and J ends, which lost 1 base and 3 bases, there was a span of 10 bases. The CDR3 nucleotides are TGTGCCAGCAGTTTATCTTCGAAGTTCAATCAGCCCCAGCATTTT. Amino acids: CASSLSSKFNQPQHF.

This clonotype occurred many times. The DNA for the CDR3 is TGTGCCAGCAGCTCCGTTGGGTCCTATAATTCACCCCTCCACTTT. It translates to CASSSVGSYNSPLHF. The rearrangement links TRBV7-2 to TRBJ1-6; D call uncertain. This CDR3 contains 15 residues. Germline lookup yields CDR1 SGHTA and CDR2 FQGNSA. V was cut by 4 bases and J by 1 base, with 8 bases left in between.

The chain couples TRBV28 to TRBJ1-2; 8 bases line up with TRBD1. The CDR3 extends over 14 amino acids. The germline gives CDR1 MDHEN, CDR2 SYDVKM. V shed 5 bases and J 12 bases; nucleotides not matched to a gene: 14. The CDR3 is CASSPSSPGGENTF. CDR3 in DNA: TGTGCCAGCAGTCCATCATCTCCAGGGGGCGAAAACACCTTC.

As concerns this clonotype: A much bigger clone sits one base away, suggesting this may be a read error. The rearrangement links TRBV7-9 to TRBJ1-3, with no clear D. CDR1 SEHNR and CDR2 FQNEAQ come from the germline V gene (reference sequence). The CDR3 has 13 residues. Here the CDR3 DNA reads TGTACCAGCAGCTTAGCGCCCGGAAACACCATATATTTT. Residues: CTSSLAPGNTIYF.

This clonotype was counted at least ten times. V is TRBV7-2 and J is TRBJ1-1; D might be TRBD1 (5 bases). This CDR3 spans 15 amino acids. V was trimmed by 4 bases and J by 0 bases, leaving 12 bases between them. Looked up from germline, CDR1 is SGHTA and CDR2 is FQGNSA. The CDR3 DNA sequence: TGTGCCAGCAGCTCTTCCACGACAGTGAACACTGAAGCTTTCTTT. Translating gives CASSSSTTVNTEAFF.

In its sample, this clonotype was seen many times. The V call is TRBV7-3, the J call TRBJ2-7, with 10 nucleotides matching TRBD1. With 6 bases clipped from V and 2 bases from J, the junction kept 7 bases outside the gene matches. The CDR3 has 15 amino acids. From germline, CDR1 is SGHTA and CDR2 FQGTGA. The DNA for the CDR3 is TGTGCCAGCAGGGCACCGGGACAGGGGACCTACGAGCAGTACGTC. Amino acid sequence: CASRAPGQGTYEQYV.

Ten or more counts support this clonotype. The gene calls are TRBV6-5 and TRBJ1-5; D gene uncertain. V dropped 0 bases and J dropped 6 bases, with 9 bases sitting between them. The CDR3 contains 14 residues. The germline V gene encodes CDR1 MNHEY and CDR2 SVGAGI. The chain's CDR3 is CASSYSKRAQPQHF. CDR3 in DNA: TGTGCCAGCAGTTACTCAAAGAGGGCTCAGCCCCAGCATTTT.

Of note for this clonotype: This may be a read error, as it is one base from a much larger clone. V is TRBV20-1 and J is TRBJ2-3; 7 bases align to TRBD2. J lost 5 bases, V lost 6 bases, and 14 bases had no gene match. This CDR3 contains 15 residues. Germline-derived CDR1 and CDR2 are DFQATT and SNEGSKA (reference sequence). CDR3 sequence reads: CSAPLAEGRVDTQYF. In DNA, the CDR3 is TGCAGTGCCCCCCTAGCGGAGGGGCGTGTAGATACGCAGTATTTT.

This clonotype was detected ten times or more. The rearrangement joins TRBV7-6 to TRBJ2-7; D gene unclear. V was shortened by 5 bases and J by 2 bases, with 10 bases between the two germline ends. The CDR3 has 13 residues. Germline V gene data show CDR1 as SGHVS and CDR2 as FNYEAQ. DNA for the CDR3: TGTGCCAGCAGCCTAGGGTGGGCCTACGAGCAGTACGTC. Translated: CASSLGWAYEQYV.

The chain joins TRBV20-1 to TRBJ1-2; 7 nucleotides agree with TRBD1. Germline CDR1 DFQATT, CDR2 SNEGSKA (reference sequence). J lost 3 bases, V lost 5 bases, and 3 bases had no gene match. The CDR3 covers 12 residues. CDR3 nucleotides: TGCAGTGCTCCAGGACAGGACTATGGCTACACCTTC. This sequence encodes CSAPGQDYGYTF.

The chain joins TRBV14 to TRBJ2-3; either TRBD1 or TRBD2 may fit D (6 bases each). Germline V gives CDR1 SGHDN, CDR2 FVKESK. The CDR3 contains 16 residues. With 2 bases removed from V and 4 bases from J, the gap between germline ends came to 16 bases. Written as DNA, the CDR3 is TGTGCCAGCAGCCAAAGGACGGGGGCGTCCGCAGATACGCAGTATTTT. This encodes CASSQRTGASADTQYF.

This clonotype was seen ten or more times. The chain employs TRBV29-1 and TRBJ2-1; 8 positions match TRBD2. CDR1 is SQVTM and CDR2 is ANQGSEA in the germline V gene. V shed 1 base and J 3 bases; nucleotides not matched to a gene: 8. This CDR3 is 16 amino acids long. In nucleotides, the CDR3 is TGCAGCGTTGAAGGGATGAGCGGGGGTAACTACAATGAGCAGTTCTTC. Residues: CSVEGMSGGNYNEQFF.

This clonotype came up many times. The chain uses TRBV15 and TRBJ2-5; D perhaps matches TRBD1 (6 bases). Germline lookup yields CDR1 LNHNV and CDR2 YYDKDF (reference sequence). The CDR3 loop spans 15 amino acids. The ends were cut back, 6 bases at V and 1 base at J, with 15 bases in the middle. Here the CDR3 reads CATRPAQGSQETQYF. The CDR3, as DNA: TGTGCCACCAGACCCGCACAGGGATCCCAAGAGACCCAGTACTTC.

This clonotype was picked up many times. V usage is TRBV28 and J usage is TRBJ2-5, with D perhaps being TRBD1 or TRBD2 (6 bases each). Germline V gene sequence: CDR1 MDHEN, CDR2 SYDVKM. V was pared by 7 bases and J by 7 bases, with 22 bases between. The CDR3 spans 15 residues. The CDR3 protein is CASNPEGGGSVTQYF. The CDR3 DNA reads TGTGCCAGCAACCCTGAGGGGGGCGGTTCGGTGACCCAGTACTTC.

This clonotype was picked up many times. The chain carries TRBV5-6 and TRBJ2-1; 7 bases map to TRBD1. Germline loops: CDR1 SGHDT, CDR2 YYEEEE. V lost 5 bases to trimming and J lost 0 bases; unmatched junction nucleotides: 8. The CDR3 totals 16 residues. CDR3 protein: CASRLGQVNSYNEQFF. Here the CDR3 DNA reads TGTGCCAGCAGGCTTGGACAGGTGAACTCCTACAATGAGCAGTTCTTC.